This T cell receptor beta chain was recovered during a study of blood T cell repertoires in COVID-19. Across the whole study: Both acute and convalescent COVID-19 samples were obtained from the United States, Italy and Spain.

V lost 4 bases to trimming and J lost 4 bases, with 14 bases between them. CDR3 length: 15 amino acids. Germline V lookup: CDR1 LGHNA, CDR2 YNFKEQ. In assigning cohorts, the study relied on participant-reported clinical history. Recovery among Cohort 3 donors was established by two negative PCRs, clearance, or symptom resolution. Here immunoSEQ multiplex PCR was the method, and the copy in TCRdb shows in-frame clones only, minus some. The sample records approximately 320,000 clones, over 80% being singletons. The sequenced sample consisted of PBMCs or T cells enriched from blood (not recorded which). This receptor was identified in a woman aged 18-35 years who had recovered from COVID-19. The genes are TRBV4-2 and TRBJ2-1; the D gene is possibly TRBD2 (5 bases). CDR3 bases: TGTGCCAGCAGCCCACAAGAGCGGAAATACAATGAGCAGTTCTTC. This encodes CASSPQERKYNEQFF.